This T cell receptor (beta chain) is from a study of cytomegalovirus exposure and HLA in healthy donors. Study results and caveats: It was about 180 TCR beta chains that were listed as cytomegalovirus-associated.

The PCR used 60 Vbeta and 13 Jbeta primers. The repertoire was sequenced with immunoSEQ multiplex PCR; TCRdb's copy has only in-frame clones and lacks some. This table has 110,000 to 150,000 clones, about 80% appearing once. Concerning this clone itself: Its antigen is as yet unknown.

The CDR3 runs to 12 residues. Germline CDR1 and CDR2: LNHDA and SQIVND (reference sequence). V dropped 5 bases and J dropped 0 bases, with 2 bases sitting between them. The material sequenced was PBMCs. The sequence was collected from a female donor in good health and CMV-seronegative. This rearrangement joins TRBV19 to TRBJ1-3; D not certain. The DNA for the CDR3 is TGTGCCAGTAGTTACTCTGGAAACACCATATATTTT. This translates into CASSYSGNTIYF.